The TCR beta chain described here comes from a study of shared clonotypes between healthy human individuals. CD45RO-negative, CCR7-positively selected cells formed the naive CD8 fraction, excluding terminally differentiated effector memory CD45RA+ cells. Unmatched junction bases numbered 12, after V lost 2 bases and J lost 4 bases. The CDR3 runs 17 residues. Germline CDR1 and CDR2: MGHRA and YSYEKL. Using immunoSEQ multiplex PCR, the repertoire was profiled, and TCRdb retains in-frame clones only, with some absent. The repertoire holds about 590,000 clones, with nearly 97% as singletons. This chain uses TRBV4-1 with TRBJ2-5; 8 positions match TRBD2. The sequenced sample was naive CD8+ T cells sorted from blood. The clonotype was recovered from a woman aged 30 to 39 in good health. The chain's CDR3 is CASSQSPGGGEGETQYF. CDR3 in DNA: TGCGCCAGCAGCCAATCCCCGGGGGGGGGCGAGGGAGAGACCCAGTACTTC.